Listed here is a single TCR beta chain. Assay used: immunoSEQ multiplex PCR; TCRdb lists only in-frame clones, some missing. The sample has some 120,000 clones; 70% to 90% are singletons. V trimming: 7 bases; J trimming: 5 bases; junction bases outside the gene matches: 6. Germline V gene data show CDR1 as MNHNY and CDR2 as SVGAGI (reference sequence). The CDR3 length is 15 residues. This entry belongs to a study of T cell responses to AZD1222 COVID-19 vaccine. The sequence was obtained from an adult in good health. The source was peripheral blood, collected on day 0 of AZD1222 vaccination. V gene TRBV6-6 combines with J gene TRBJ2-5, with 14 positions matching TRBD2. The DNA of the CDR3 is TGTGCCAGCACCAAGACTAGCGGGGGGGCGGAGACCCAGTACTTC. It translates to CASTKTSGGAETQYF.